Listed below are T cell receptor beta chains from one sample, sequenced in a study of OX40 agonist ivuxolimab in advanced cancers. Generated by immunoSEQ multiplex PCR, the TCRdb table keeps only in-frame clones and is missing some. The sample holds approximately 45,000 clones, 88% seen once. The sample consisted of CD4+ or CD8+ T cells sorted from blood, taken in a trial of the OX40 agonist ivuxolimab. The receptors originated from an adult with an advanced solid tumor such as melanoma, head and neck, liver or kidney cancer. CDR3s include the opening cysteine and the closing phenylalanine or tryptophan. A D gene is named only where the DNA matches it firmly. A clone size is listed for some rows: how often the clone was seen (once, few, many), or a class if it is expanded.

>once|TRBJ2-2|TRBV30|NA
CAWSFSGELFF
TGTGCCTGGAGTTTTTCCGGGGAGCTGTTTTTT
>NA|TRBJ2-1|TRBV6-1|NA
CASSAVYNEQFF
TGTGCCAGCAGTGCAGTCTACAATGAGCAGTTCTTC
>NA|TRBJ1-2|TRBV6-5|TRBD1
CASSYGSDREGYGYTF
TGTGCCAGCAGTTACGGTTCGGACAGGGAGGGCTATGGCTACACCTTC
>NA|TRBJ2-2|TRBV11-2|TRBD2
CASSLGLAGGPNTGELFF
TGTGCCAGCAGCTTAGGCCTAGCGGGGGGTCCGAACACCGGGGAGCTGTTTTTT
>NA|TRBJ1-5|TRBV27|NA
CASSFALAGQPQHF
TGTGCCAGCAGTTTCGCCCTGGCGGGTCAGCCCCAGCATTTT
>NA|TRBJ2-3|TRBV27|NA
CASSLSFSTDTQYF
TGTGCCAGCAGTTTATCGTTTAGCACAGATACGCAGTATTTT
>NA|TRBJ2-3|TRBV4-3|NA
CASSQAHTDTQYF
TGCGCCAGCAGCCAAGCACACACAGATACGCAGTATTTT
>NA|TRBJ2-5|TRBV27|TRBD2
CASTGGPRETQYF
TGTGCCAGCACGGGGGGGCCAAGAGAGACCCAGTACTTC
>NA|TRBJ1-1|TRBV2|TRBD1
CASLDYTGGGTEAFF
TGTGCCAGCCTCGATTACACAGGGGGTGGCACTGAAGCTTTCTTT
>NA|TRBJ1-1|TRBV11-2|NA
CASSPWGGVTEAFF
TGTGCCAGCAGCCCGTGGGGGGGGGTCACTGAAGCTTTCTTT
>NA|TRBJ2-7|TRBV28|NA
CATDSRYEQYF
TGTGCCACCGACAGTCGCTACGAGCAGTACTTC
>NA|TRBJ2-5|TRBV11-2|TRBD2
CASSLVAGGPETQYF
TGTGCCAGCAGCTTAGTAGCGGGGGGGCCAGAGACCCAGTACTTC
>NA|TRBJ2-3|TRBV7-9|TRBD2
CASSLAFAGGAMTDTQYF
TGTGCCAGCAGCTTAGCTTTTGCCGGGGGGGCCATGACAGATACGCAGTATTTT
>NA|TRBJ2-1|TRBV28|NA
CASSRPGDGRNEQFF
TGTGCCAGCAGTAGGCCCGGGGATGGACGCAATGAGCAGTTCTTC
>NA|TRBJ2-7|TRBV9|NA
CASSVDGEGYEQYF
TGTGCCAGCAGCGTGGACGGAGAGGGCTACGAGCAGTACTTC
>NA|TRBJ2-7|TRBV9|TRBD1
CASSAQGAESYEQYF
TGTGCCAGCAGCGCACAGGGGGCTGAGTCCTACGAGCAGTACTTC
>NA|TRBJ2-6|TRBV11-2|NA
CASSFPLLGVSGANVLTF
TGTGCCAGCAGCTTCCCGTTACTTGGGGTGTCTGGGGCCAACGTCCTGACTTTC
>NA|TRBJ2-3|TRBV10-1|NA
CASSETGGGDTQYF
TGCGCCAGCAGTGAGACGGGCGGTGGAGATACGCAGTATTTT
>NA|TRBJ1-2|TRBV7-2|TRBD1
CASSASGTASSGYTF
TGTGCCAGCAGCGCCTCCGGGACAGCGAGTTCGGGCTACACCTTC
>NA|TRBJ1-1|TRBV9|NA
CASSVEMGWNTEAFF
TGTGCCAGCAGCGTCGAAATGGGGTGGAACACTGAAGCTTTCTTT
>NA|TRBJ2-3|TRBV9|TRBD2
CASSVEPGLAVTDTQYF
TGTGCCAGCAGCGTAGAACCCGGACTAGCGGTCACAGATACGCAGTATTTT
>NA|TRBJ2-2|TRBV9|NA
CASSLTGYDTGELFF
TGTGCCAGCAGCCTAACAGGGTATGACACCGGGGAGCTGTTTTTT
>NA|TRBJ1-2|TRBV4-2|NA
CASSPEGFSDYGYTF
TGTGCCAGCAGCCCGGAGGGGTTTTCGGACTATGGCTACACCTTC
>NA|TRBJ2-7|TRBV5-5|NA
CASSPATTRNEQYF
TGCGCCAGCAGCCCCGCCACAACTAGGAACGAGCAGTACTTC
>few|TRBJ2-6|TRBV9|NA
CASSRVTGANVLTF
TGTGCCAGCTCCAGGGTCACTGGGGCCAACGTCCTGACTTTC
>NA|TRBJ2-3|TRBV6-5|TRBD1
CASSYTGGRTDTQYF
TGTGCCAGCAGTTACACAGGGGGTAGGACAGATACGCAGTATTTT
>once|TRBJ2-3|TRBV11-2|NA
CASSRDWADTQYF
TGTGCCAGCAGCAGGGACTGGGCAGATACGCAGTATTTT
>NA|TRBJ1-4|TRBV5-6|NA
CASSSTGHLSSTNEKLFF
TGTGCCAGCAGCAGCACAGGTCACCTATCCTCAACTAATGAAAAACTGTTTTTT
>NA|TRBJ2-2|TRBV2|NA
CASSAPGELFF
TGTGCCAGCAGTGCCCCCGGGGAGCTGTTTTTT
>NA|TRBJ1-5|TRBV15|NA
CATSRDGNQPQHF
TGTGCCACCAGCAGAGATGGCAATCAGCCCCAGCATTTT
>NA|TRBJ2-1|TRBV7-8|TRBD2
CASSSLGRGSYEQFF
TGTGCCAGCAGCTCTCTCGGGCGGGGGTCGTATGAGCAGTTCTTC
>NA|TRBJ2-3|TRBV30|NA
CAWSGEDRGTDTQYF
TGTGCCTGGAGTGGGGAGGACCGAGGGACAGATACGCAGTATTTT
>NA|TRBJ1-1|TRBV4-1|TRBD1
CASSWTGTEAFF
TGCGCCAGCAGCTGGACAGGGACTGAAGCTTTCTTT
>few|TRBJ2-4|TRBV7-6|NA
CASSSGRGSAKNIQYF
TGTGCCAGCAGCTCCGGCAGGGGTTCAGCCAAAAACATTCAGTACTTC
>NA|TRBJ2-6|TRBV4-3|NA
CASSQDLVSHSGANVLTF
TGCGCCAGCAGCCAAGACCTAGTTTCTCACTCTGGGGCCAACGTCCTGACTTTC
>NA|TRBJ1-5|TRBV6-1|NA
CASSEAGLRNQPQHF
TGTGCCAGCAGTGAAGCGGGTCTCCGCAATCAGCCCCAGCATTTT
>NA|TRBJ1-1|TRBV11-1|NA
CASSLVRNTEAFF
TGTGCCAGCAGCTTAGTAAGGAACACTGAAGCTTTCTTT
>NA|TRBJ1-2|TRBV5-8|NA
CASSFPGWADGYTF
TGTGCCAGCAGCTTTCCAGGATGGGCAGATGGCTACACCTTC
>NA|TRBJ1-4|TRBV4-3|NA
CASSPTGPTATNEKLFF
TGCGCCAGCAGCCCTACAGGGCCTACTGCAACTAATGAAAAACTGTTTTTT
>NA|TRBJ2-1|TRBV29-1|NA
CSVVGYNEQFF
TGCAGCGTTGTTGGGTACAATGAGCAGTTCTTC
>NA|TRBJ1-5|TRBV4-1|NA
CASSQDPRNQPQHF
TGCGCCAGCAGCCAAGATCCTCGGAATCAGCCCCAGCATTTT
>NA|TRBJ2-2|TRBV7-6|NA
CASSLSRDTGELFF
TGTGCCAGCAGCTTAAGCAGGGACACCGGGGAGCTGTTTTTT
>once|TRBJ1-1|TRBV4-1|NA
CASSQEPPGDTEAFF
TGCGCCAGCAGCCAAGAACCCCCGGGCGACACTGAAGCTTTCTTT
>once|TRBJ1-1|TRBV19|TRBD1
CASSIGTGGTEAFF
TGTGCCAGTAGTATAGGTACAGGGGGTACTGAAGCTTTCTTT
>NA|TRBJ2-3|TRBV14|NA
CASSSWDILTDTQYF
TGTGCCAGCAGCTCCTGGGACATCCTCACAGATACGCAGTATTTT
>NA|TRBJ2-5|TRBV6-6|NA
CASSYEGAEETQYF
TGTGCCAGCAGTTACGAGGGTGCAGAGGAGACCCAGTACTTC
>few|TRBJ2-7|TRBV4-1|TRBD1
CASGTGDSYEQYF
TGCGCCAGCGGGACAGGGGATTCCTACGAGCAGTACTTC
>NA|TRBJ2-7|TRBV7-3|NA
CASSPGVSYEQYF
TGTGCCAGCAGCCCAGGGGTATCCTACGAGCAGTACTTC
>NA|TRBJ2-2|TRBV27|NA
CASSSGLNTGELFF
TGTGCCAGCAGTTCCGGACTGAACACCGGGGAGCTGTTTTTT
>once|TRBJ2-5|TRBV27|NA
CASSIGETQYF
TGTGCCAGCAGTATTGGAGAGACCCAGTACTTC
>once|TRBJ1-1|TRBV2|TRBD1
CASSGQGGNTEAFF
TGTGCCAGCAGTGGACAGGGAGGGAACACTGAAGCTTTCTTT
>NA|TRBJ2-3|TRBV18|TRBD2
CASSPLAGGSTDTQYF
TGTGCCAGCTCACCTCTAGCGGGGGGGTCCACAGATACGCAGTATTTT
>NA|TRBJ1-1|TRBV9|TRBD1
CASSTPGTGRAFF
TGTGCCAGCAGCACACCCGGGACAGGAAGAGCTTTCTTT
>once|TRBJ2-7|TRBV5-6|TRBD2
CASSELAGVSYEQYF
TGTGCCAGCAGCGAACTAGCGGGGGTCTCCTACGAGCAGTACTTC
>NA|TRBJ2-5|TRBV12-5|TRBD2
CASGQTSGQETQYF
TGTGCTAGTGGCCAAACTAGCGGCCAAGAGACCCAGTACTTC
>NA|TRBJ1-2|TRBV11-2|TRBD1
CASSLRTGTYYGYTF
TGTGCCAGCAGCCTCCGGACAGGGACATACTATGGCTACACCTTC
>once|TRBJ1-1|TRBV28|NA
CASGYLTGLDTEAFF
TGTGCCAGCGGCTACCTTACAGGGTTGGACACTGAAGCTTTCTTT